The 15 T cell receptor beta chains given below trace back to one sample, sequenced in a study of blood T cell repertoires in COVID-19. TCRdb's table, derived via immunoSEQ multiplex PCR, lists solely in-frame clones and lacks some. The sample has 160,000 or so clones, approximately 87% seen once. Sequencing was carried out using peripheral blood. These receptors were obtained from a woman between 70 and 85 years old with COVID-19, enrolled during active disease.

The V and J genes are TRBV18 and TRBJ2-6, with a possible D match to TRBD1 (6 bases). This CDR3 has 18 residues. CDR1 and CDR2 (germline): KGHSH, LQKENI. V lost 4 bases, J lost 2 bases, and 18 bases lay in between. The CDR3 region has the DNA TGTGCCAGCTCACTCTCCAACAGGGATTCTGCTGGGGCCAACGTCCTGACTTTC. This codes for CASSLSNRDSAGANVLTF.

The rearrangement joins TRBV20-1 to TRBJ2-3, with D perhaps matching TRBD2 (5 bases). In germline, CDR1 is DFQATT, CDR2 SNEGSKA (reference sequence). The CDR3 is made up of 13 amino acids. Trimming took 4 bases from V and 2 from J, leaving 10 bases between them. CDR3 in amino acids: CSANDGVTDTQYF. Written as DNA, the CDR3 is TGCAGTGCTAATGACGGGGTCACAGATACGCAGTATTTT.

The V and J genes are TRBV4-2 and TRBJ1-2; D gene uncertain. V lost 1 base and J 3 bases, leaving 6 bases between the germline ends. The germline V gene has CDR1 LGHNA and CDR2 YNFKEQ. This CDR3 has 13 residues. CDR3 coding DNA: TGTGCCAGCAGCCAAGGCCAGGACTATGGCTACACCTTC. This translates into CASSQGQDYGYTF.

A few counts support this clone. V is TRBV2 and J is TRBJ1-2; 7 bases match TRBD1. The CDR3 length is 12 residues. Germline V gene lookup returns CDR1 SNHLY and CDR2 FYNNEI. Trimming at V came to 6 bases and at J to 9 bases, leaving 7 bases not matched to a gene. This CDR3 reads CASSVDRTRYTF. The CDR3 bases are TGTGCCAGCAGCGTGGACAGGACCCGCTACACCTTC.

V and J are TRBV7-2 and TRBJ1-4; D remains unclear. V was pared by 2 bases and J by 4 bases, with 5 bases between. CDR3 length: 13 amino acids. CDR1 SGHTA and CDR2 FQGNSA come from the germline V gene. The CDR3 here is CASSLQLNEKLFF. The CDR3 DNA sequence: TGTGCCAGCAGCTTACAACTTAATGAAAAACTGTTTTTT.

The rearrangement joins TRBV14 to TRBJ1-3, with D unresolved. Germline CDR1 is SGHDN and CDR2 is FVKESK. Trimming shortened V by 0 bases and J by 0 bases, and 6 bases separated the two germline ends. The CDR3 loop spans 15 amino acids. The CDR3 protein is CASSQEQFSGNTIYF. The CDR3 DNA reads TGTGCCAGCAGCCAAGAACAGTTCTCTGGAAACACCATATATTTT.

The J gene is TRBJ2-7, the V gene TRBV5-1; D is perhaps TRBD1 (6 bases). This CDR3 has 16 residues. The V and J ends lost 0 bases and 0 bases respectively, with 13 bases between them. Germline CDR1 is SGHRS and CDR2 is YFSETQ. CDR3 residues: CASSLDPQGSSYEQYF. For the CDR3, the DNA is TGCGCCAGCAGCTTGGACCCACAGGGATCCTCCTACGAGCAGTACTTC.

The V and J genes are TRBV5-4 and TRBJ2-1, with TRBD2 matching 13 bases. Trimming took 4 bases from V and 2 from J; bases not matched to a gene: 12. This CDR3 has 19 amino acids. Germline loops: CDR1 SGHNT, CDR2 YYREEE (reference sequence). The CDR3 region is CASSRRTSGGVLTYNEQFF. DNA for the CDR3: TGTGCCAGCAGCCGCCGGACTAGCGGGGGCGTCTTAACCTACAATGAGCAGTTCTTC.

The gene calls are TRBV3-1 (or the pseudogene TRBV3-2) and TRBJ2-4; no definite D call. The germline gives CDR1 LGHDT, CDR2 YNNKEL (reference sequence). The V end lost 6 bases, the J end lost 8 bases, and 11 bases lay between the germline ends. The length of the CDR3 is 12 residues. CDR3 DNA: TGTGCCAGCAGTCGAGGTGGAGACATTCAGTACTTC. Translating gives CASSRGGDIQYF.

This chain connects TRBV3-1 (or the pseudogene TRBV3-2) to TRBJ1-6; D gene uncertain. Germline lookup yields CDR1 LGHDT and CDR2 YNNKEL (reference sequence). There are 15 residues in the CDR3. V was cut by 0 bases and J by 10 bases, with 13 bases left in between. This CDR3 reads CASSQDFGGGSPLHF. The CDR3 nucleotides read TGTGCCAGCAGCCAAGATTTTGGCGGAGGATCACCCCTCCACTTT.

The rearrangement joins TRBV10-3 to TRBJ2-7; 13 bases are shared with TRBD2. Germline V gene lookup returns CDR1 ENHRY and CDR2 SYGVKD. CDR3 length: 14 residues. After removal of 6 bases from V and 3 bases from J, the junction contained 2 bases not matched to a gene. The CDR3 protein is CAIRTSGGFYEQYF. Here the CDR3 DNA reads TGTGCCATCAGGACTAGCGGGGGGTTCTACGAGCAGTACTTC.

The chain is built from TRBV29-1 and TRBJ1-4, with 7 bases identical to TRBD1. V shed 0 bases, J shed 7 bases, and the junction held 5 bases outside the gene matches. The CDR3 loop spans 14 amino acids. Germline loops: CDR1 SQVTM, CDR2 ANQGSEA. The CDR3 here is CSVEDRTGAEKLFF. The CDR3 DNA sequence: TGCAGCGTTGAAGATCGCACAGGGGCTGAAAAACTGTTTTTT.

This clone appeared a single time. CDR3 DNA sequence: TGTGCCACCAGTGGAAGACACGGCTATGGCTACACCTTC. This sequence encodes CATSGRHGYGYTF. This chain joins TRBV24-1 and TRBJ1-2, with no clear D. The V gene lost 5 bases and the J gene lost 4 bases, with 10 bases spanning the gap. CDR1 is KGHDR, CDR2 SFDVKD, per germline. This CDR3 contains 13 residues.

This chain uses TRBV29-1 with TRBJ2-5, with 8 bases aligning to TRBD1. Germline CDR1 is SQVTM and CDR2 is ANQGSEA. Losses at the gene ends were 6 bases for V and 5 bases for J; bases not matched to a gene: 5. The CDR3 has 12 residues. In DNA form, the CDR3 reads TGCAGCGTGCAGGGGGCGGAGGAGACCCAGTACTTC. As protein: CSVQGAEETQYF.

This clone was detected once. This chain joins TRBV5-1 and TRBJ1-3, with TRBD1 as a possible D gene (6 bases). Per germline, CDR1 SGHRS and CDR2 YFSETQ. The CDR3 spans 15 residues. V was clipped by 3 bases and J by 1 base, with 11 bases between them. CDR3 DNA: TGCGCCAGCAGCTCCTCAGGGGATTCTGGAAACACCATATATTTT. Translation gives CASSSSGDSGNTIYF.